These T cell receptor beta chains were read from a single sample in a study of blood T cell repertoires in COVID-19. Clones were sequenced by immunoSEQ multiplex PCR, and TCRdb holds only the in-frame ones, with some missing. Counted here are approximately 210,000 clones, over 75% occurring once; the ten biggest clones make up about 5%. The sample taken for sequencing was peripheral blood. All receptors come from a woman aged 40 to 50 with acute or convalescent COVID-19. The CDR3 runs from the conserved cysteine through the conserved F or W. The order of the fields is CDR3 length, J gene, V gene, clone size, D gene, CDR3 protein, CDR3 DNA. D genes are given only for firm matches. Not all rows give a size; the values are once, few, many and, for expanded clones, a class.

>16|TRBJ1-5|TRBV24-1|few|NA
CATSDPRRGSNQPQHF
TGTGCCACCAGTGATCCGAGGAGGGGCAGCAATCAGCCCCAGCATTTT
>16|TRBJ2-1|TRBV14|once|TRBD1
CASSQGTGGSYNEQFF
TGTGCCAGCAGCCAGGGGACAGGGGGGAGCTACAATGAGCAGTTCTTC
>15|TRBJ2-3|TRBV29-1|NA|NA
CSVEGGQGSTDTQYF
TGCAGCGTTGAAGGGGGGCAGGGGAGCACAGATACGCAGTATTTT
>16|TRBJ1-4|TRBV7-2|NA|NA
CASSPRGGRGGEKLFF
TGTGCCAGCAGCCCGCGGGGGGGCAGGGGTGGAGAAAAACTGTTTTTT
>15|TRBJ2-1|TRBV19|NA|TRBD2
CASRFGTSDYNEQFF
TGTGCCAGTCGCTTCGGGACTAGCGACTACAATGAGCAGTTCTTC
>13|TRBJ1-2|TRBV27|once|NA
CASSSQANYGYTF
TGTGCCAGCAGTTCCCAGGCTAACTATGGCTACACCTTC
>15|TRBJ2-1|TRBV9|NA|TRBD1
CASSVRSGQTNEQFF
TGTGCCAGCAGCGTCCGATCGGGACAGACCAATGAGCAGTTCTTC
>15|TRBJ2-1|TRBV5-4|NA|TRBD1
CASSSGTGGYNEQFF
TGTGCCAGCAGCTCCGGGACAGGGGGCTATAATGAGCAGTTCTTC
>14|TRBJ1-1|TRBV27|NA|NA
CASYPGRYSTEAFF
TGTGCCAGCTATCCCGGGAGGTACAGCACTGAAGCTTTCTTT
>19|TRBJ1-2|TRBV21-1|NA|NA
CASSKAQGSPTKANYGYTF
TGTGCCAGCAGCAAAGCGCAGGGATCCCCTACCAAAGCTAACTATGGCTACACCTTC
>17|TRBJ1-5|TRBV7-9|few|NA
CASSLGSGQGLDQPQHF
TGTGCCAGCAGCTTAGGATCCGGGCAGGGACTGGATCAGCCCCAGCATTTT
>17|TRBJ2-3|TRBV19|NA|TRBD1
CASSIMWDRGNTDTQYF
TGTGCCAGTAGTATAATGTGGGACAGGGGGAATACAGATACGCAGTATTTT
>15|TRBJ1-5|TRBV30|NA|TRBD1
CAWSTGQGAVQPQHF
TGTGCCTGGAGTACTGGACAGGGGGCTGTCCAGCCCCAGCATTTT
>14|TRBJ1-3|TRBV24-1|NA|NA
CATSDAGTGNTIYF
TGTGCCACCAGTGACGCCGGGACTGGAAACACCATATATTTT
>17|TRBJ2-5|TRBV10-2|NA|TRBD2
CASSVGLAGGPGETQYF
TGCGCCAGCAGTGTAGGCCTAGCGGGGGGGCCAGGGGAGACCCAGTACTTC
>14|TRBJ2-3|TRBV9|NA|NA
CASSRSGGPDTQYF
TGTGCCAGCAGCAGGAGCGGCGGCCCAGATACGCAGTATTTT
>14|TRBJ1-1|TRBV7-9|NA|NA
CASSILTGPTEAFF
TGTGCCAGCAGCATTCTTACAGGGCCAACTGAAGCTTTCTTT
>14|TRBJ2-1|TRBV30|NA|TRBD2
CAWRGLAGDNEQFF
TGTGCCTGGAGGGGACTAGCGGGGGACAATGAGCAGTTCTTC
>15|TRBJ1-4|TRBV9|few|NA
CASSVGSLTNEKLFF
TGTGCCAGCAGCGTAGGTAGTTTAACTAATGAAAAACTGTTTTTT
>16|TRBJ2-1|TRBV9|NA|TRBD2
CASSVLGLASYNEQFF
TGTGCCAGCAGCGTACTCGGACTAGCGTCATACAATGAGCAGTTCTTC
>16|TRBJ2-2|TRBV5-1|NA|TRBD1
CASSLRGQAFTGELFF
TGCGCCAGCAGCTTGCGGGGACAGGCCTTCACCGGGGAGCTGTTTTTT
>13|TRBJ1-2|TRBV30|NA|NA
CAWDMTANYGYTF
TGTGCCTGGGACATGACAGCTAACTATGGCTACACCTTC
>13|TRBJ1-2|TRBV10-1|NA|NA
CASSASQFYGYTF
TGCGCCAGCAGTGCATCACAGTTCTATGGCTACACCTTC
>16|TRBJ2-5|TRBV19|NA|TRBD2
CASSTRLAGGQETQYF
TGTGCCAGTAGTACAAGACTAGCGGGGGGCCAAGAGACCCAGTACTTC
>18|TRBJ1-2|TRBV19|NA|TRBD1
CASSIVAGQAVRNYGYTF
TGTGCCAGTAGTATAGTCGCGGGACAGGCTGTGAGAAACTATGGCTACACCTTC
>16|TRBJ2-5|TRBV10-1|NA|TRBD2
CASSAHTSGGAETQYF
TGCGCCAGCAGTGCCCACACCAGCGGGGGGGCTGAGACCCAGTACTTC
>15|TRBJ1-1|TRBV4-1|few|NA
CASSQDRAGNTEAFF
TGCGCCAGCAGCCAAGATCGGGCGGGCAACACTGAAGCTTTCTTT
>15|TRBJ2-2|TRBV2|once|TRBD2
CASKIGGANTGELFF
TGTGCCAGCAAAATCGGGGGGGCGAACACCGGGGAGCTGTTTTTT
>15|TRBJ2-1|TRBV5-1|NA|TRBD2
CASSLKRGADNEQFF
TGCGCCAGCAGCTTGAAGCGGGGGGCGGACAATGAGCAGTTCTTC
>13|TRBJ1-5|TRBV30|few|NA
CAWSVGGNQPQHF
TGTGCCTGGAGTGTAGGGGGAAACCAGCCCCAGCATTTT
>16|TRBJ1-4|TRBV3-1/TRBV3-2|NA|NA
CASSQDAPGGNEKLFF
TGTGCCAGCAGCCAAGATGCGCCGGGGGGGAACGAAAAACTGTTTTTT
>15|TRBJ2-1|TRBV6-4|NA|TRBD1
CASRPTGGLFDEQFF
TGTGCCAGCAGACCAACAGGGGGCCTCTTCGATGAGCAGTTCTTC
>15|TRBJ2-6|TRBV4-2|once|NA
CASGVGLSGANVLTF
TGTGCCAGCGGCGTCGGACTCTCGGGGGCCAACGTCCTGACTTTC
>19|TRBJ1-5|TRBV6-1|NA|TRBD1
CASSVSRSGGTGLHQPQHF
TGTGCCAGCAGTGTATCCAGGTCGGGCGGGACAGGGCTCCACCAGCCCCAGCATTTT
>15|TRBJ1-6|TRBV6-6|few|NA
CASSYGQNYNSPLHF
TGTGCCAGCAGTTACGGGCAGAACTATAATTCACCCCTCCACTTT
>15|TRBJ1-1|TRBV11-1|NA|TRBD1
CASSLGRAGGTEAFF
TGTGCCAGCAGCTTGGGCCGAGCAGGGGGCACTGAAGCTTTCTTT
>13|TRBJ1-4|TRBV19|NA|TRBD1
CASSGTGTEKLFF
TGTGCCAGTAGTGGGACAGGGACTGAAAAACTGTTTTTT
>13|TRBJ2-5|TRBV6-5|NA|NA
CASSRQEFQTQYF
TGTGCCAGCAGTCGACAGGAGTTCCAGACCCAGTACTTC
>13|TRBJ1-2|TRBV5-5|NA|NA
CASTNTGVSGYTF
TGTGCCAGCACCAATACGGGGGTTAGTGGCTACACCTTC
>16|TRBJ2-5|TRBV12-2|NA|NA
CASRFPNRIAQETQYF
TGTGCAAGTCGTTTCCCGAACCGGATAGCACAAGAGACCCAGTACTTC
>16|TRBJ1-3|TRBV9|once|NA
CASSAQTPGSGNTIYF
TGTGCCAGCAGCGCCCAAACGCCGGGCTCTGGAAACACCATATATTTT
>18|TRBJ1-5|TRBV5-6|NA|TRBD1
CASSPGQGAKSGSQPQHF
TGTGCCAGCAGCCCTGGACAGGGGGCGAAGTCAGGAAGTCAGCCCCAGCATTTT
>15|TRBJ1-1|TRBV5-1|NA|NA
CASSYNPGTTKEAFF
TGCGCCAGCAGCTACAACCCCGGGACAACAAAGGAAGCTTTCTTT
>15|TRBJ2-2|TRBV5-5|once|NA
CASSPEKTNTGELFF
TGTGCCAGCAGCCCGGAGAAGACGAACACCGGGGAGCTGTTTTTT
>15|TRBJ2-2|TRBV2|NA|TRBD1
CASIQQGTNTGELFF
TGTGCCAGCATCCAACAGGGGACGAACACCGGGGAGCTGTTTTTT
>15|TRBJ1-4|TRBV6-5|NA|NA
CASSLRPIRGEKLFF
TGTGCCAGCAGTCTCCGACCTATAAGAGGGGAAAAACTGTTTTTT
>13|TRBJ1-4|TRBV6-1|NA|NA
CASTSRGNEKLFF
TGTGCCAGCACCAGTCGGGGGAATGAAAAACTGTTTTTT
>16|TRBJ1-4|TRBV5-1|NA|NA
CASSLNGGTENEKLFF
TGCGCCAGCAGCTTGAACGGCGGGACGGAGAATGAAAAACTGTTTTTT
>15|TRBJ1-2|TRBV7-8|NA|NA
CASSPRGGAVYGYTF
TGTGCCAGCAGCCCCCGAGGGGGGGCAGTGTATGGCTACACCTTC
>14|TRBJ1-4|TRBV18|NA|NA
CASSVRGTNEKLFF
TGTGCCAGCTCCGTACGCGGGACTAATGAAAAACTGTTTTTT
>15|TRBJ1-2|TRBV3-1/TRBV3-2|NA|NA
CASSLQGQGYYGYTF
TGTGCCAGCAGCCTACAAGGGCAGGGGTACTATGGCTACACCTTC
>12|TRBJ1-2|TRBV10-3|once|TRBD1
CAIQTGKNGYTF
TGTGCCATCCAGACAGGGAAGAATGGCTACACCTTC
>17|TRBJ1-5|TRBV7-8|NA|TRBD1
CASSLGGQGGSNQPQHF
TGTGCCAGCAGCTTAGGCGGACAGGGTGGAAGCAATCAGCCCCAGCATTTT
>14|TRBJ2-1|TRBV7-6|NA|TRBD2
CASSLRTSVHEQFF
TGTGCCAGCAGCTTAAGGACTAGTGTGCATGAGCAGTTCTTC